One sample yielded the 11 T cell receptor beta chains listed below, sequenced in a study. Using its own MiXCR run on the 5' RACE reads, TCRdb lists one record per CDR3 protein. Found here are roughly 64,000 distinct CDR3 sequences, roughly 23% of them singletons; the top ten hold 2.5% to 3.5%. The sample was memory CD4+ T cells sorted from a lymph node. Specified subset: memory CD4+ T cells, CD4+CD45RO+CD25-. These receptors all come from a female donor with breast cancer.

In this sample, this clonotype turned up a few times. This chain links TRBV7-2 with TRBJ1-2; tentatively, D is TRBD1 (6 bases). The CDR3 length is 15 residues. The germline V gene has CDR1 SGHTA and CDR2 FQGNSA. V was cut by 5 bases and J by 3 bases, with 16 bases left in between. The DNA of the CDR3 is TGTGCCAGCAGCGCCCGACAGGTGGCGGACTATGGCTACACCTTC. Its translation: CASSARQVADYGYTF.

This clonotype was seen a handful of times. The rearrangement joins TRBV10-3 to TRBJ2-1; no definite D call. The V and J ends lost 4 bases and 7 bases respectively, with 14 bases between them. This CDR3 has 14 residues. The germline gives CDR1 ENHRY, CDR2 SYGVKD. The CDR3 sequence is CAISVNPGENEQFF. CDR3 coding DNA: TGTGCCATCAGTGTCAACCCAGGAGAAAATGAGCAGTTCTTC.

The genes are TRBV28 and TRBJ2-1; TRBD1 matches 8 bases. The CDR3 is 15 residues long. CDR1 and CDR2 from the germline V gene are MDHEN and SYDVKM. V was clipped by 6 bases and J by 7 bases; unmatched bases: 11. The DNA for the CDR3 is TGTGCCAGCAGAACAGGGGGTGGAATTGGGAATGAGCAGTTCTTC. Amino acids: CASRTGGGIGNEQFF. Full variable domain (rest looked up from reference TRBV28 and TRBJ2-1): DVKVTQSSRYLVKRTGEKVFLECVQDMDHENMFWYRQDPGLGLRLIYFSYDVKMKEKGDIPEGYSVSREKKERFSLILESASTNQTSMYLCASRTGGGIGNEQFFGPGTRLTVL.

This clonotype was seen more than once but under ten times. A much larger clonotype is one base distant, so this may be a read error. The chain joins TRBV5-1 to TRBJ2-3; D is ambiguous. Germline V gene data show CDR1 as SGHRS and CDR2 as YFSETQ. The germline V and J ends were trimmed by 1 base and 8 bases, with 14 bases remaining between them. The CDR3 is 14 residues long. CDR3 sequence (DNA): TGCGCCAGCAGCTTGAGGCGGTCTGGAGTTACGCAGTATTTT. It is translated as CASSLRRSGVTQYF. The variable domain in full, completed from reference TRBV5-1 and TRBJ2-3, reads KAGVTQTPRYLIKTRGQQVTLSCSPISGHRSVSWYQQTPGQGLQFLFEYFSETQRNKGNFPGRFSGRQFSNSRSEMNVSTLELGDSALYLCASSLRRSGVTQYFGPGTRLTVL.

A few counts support this clonotype. This chain uses TRBV6-6 with TRBJ1-1; D not certain. CDR3 size: 14 residues. Germline V gene data show CDR1 as MNHNY and CDR2 as SVGAGI (reference sequence). The V end was cut by 6 bases, the J end by 0 bases, with 11 bases between. CDR3 amino acids: CASREDGMNTEAFF. The CDR3 bases are TGTGCCAGCAGAGAGGACGGGATGAACACTGAAGCTTTCTTT.

The chain links TRBV20-1 to TRBJ1-2; D call uncertain. This CDR3 contains 15 residues. Per germline, CDR1 DFQATT and CDR2 SNEGSKA (reference sequence). V lost 1 base, J lost 2 bases, and 14 bases lay in between. CDR3 protein: CSARVTKGSNYGYTF. DNA of the CDR3: TGCAGTGCTAGAGTGACGAAGGGATCAAACTATGGCTACACCTTC.

This clonotype was recorded a few times. At one end the junction does not follow the germline gene, possibly because of a read error. The V gene is TRBV7-7, the J gene TRBJ2-5, with D perhaps being TRBD1 or TRBD2 (5 bases each). The CDR3 is 16 amino acids. The V gene's germline CDR1 is SSHAT and CDR2 FNYEAQ (reference sequence). CDR3 region: CASSLAPTDGSETQYF. The CDR3 nucleotides are TGTGCTAGCAGTCTAGCCCCGACAGACGGATCGGAGACCCAGTACTTC.

This clonotype was detected a few times. This chain connects TRBV20-1 to TRBJ2-7; D may be TRBD2 (6 bases). The CDR3 is made up of 13 amino acids. V lost 4 bases and J 3 bases, leaving 13 bases between the germline ends. The germline V gene encodes CDR1 DFQATT and CDR2 SNEGSKA (reference sequence). This chain's CDR3 is CSANGGVGYEQYF. In nucleotides, the CDR3 is TGCAGTGCTAACGGGGGAGTGGGCTACGAGCAGTACTTC.

In this sample, this clonotype turned up a few times. The chain uses TRBV29-1 and TRBJ2-5, with D uncertain. Germline loops: CDR1 SQVTM, CDR2 ANQGSEA. Trimming took 4 bases from V and 3 from J, leaving 15 bases between them. This CDR3 region has 14 residues. In DNA, the CDR3 is TGCAGCGTTGTTTTCGGCGTCCGGGAAGAGACCCAGTACTTC. This sequence encodes CSVVFGVREETQYF.

This clonotype showed up just a few times. V usage is TRBV7-8 and J usage is TRBJ1-4; D is ambiguous. Trimming took off 5 bases at V and 7 bases at J, with 8 bases between the two ends. The CDR3 is 12 residues long. The germline V gene encodes CDR1 SGHVS and CDR2 FQNEAQ. Written as DNA, the CDR3 is TGTGCCAGCAGCCGGACGGCTGAAAAACTGTTTTTT. As protein: CASSRTAEKLFF.

This clonotype was seen only a few times. This chain links TRBV7-3 with TRBJ2-7; 7 bases match TRBD1. The germline CDR1 and CDR2 sequences are SGHTA and FQGTGA. V shed 3 bases and J 0 bases; nucleotides not matched to a gene: 2. This CDR3 contains 14 residues. CDR3 loop: CASSFTGASYEQYF. CDR3 sequence (DNA): TGTGCCAGCAGCTTCACAGGGGCCTCCTACGAGCAGTACTTC.